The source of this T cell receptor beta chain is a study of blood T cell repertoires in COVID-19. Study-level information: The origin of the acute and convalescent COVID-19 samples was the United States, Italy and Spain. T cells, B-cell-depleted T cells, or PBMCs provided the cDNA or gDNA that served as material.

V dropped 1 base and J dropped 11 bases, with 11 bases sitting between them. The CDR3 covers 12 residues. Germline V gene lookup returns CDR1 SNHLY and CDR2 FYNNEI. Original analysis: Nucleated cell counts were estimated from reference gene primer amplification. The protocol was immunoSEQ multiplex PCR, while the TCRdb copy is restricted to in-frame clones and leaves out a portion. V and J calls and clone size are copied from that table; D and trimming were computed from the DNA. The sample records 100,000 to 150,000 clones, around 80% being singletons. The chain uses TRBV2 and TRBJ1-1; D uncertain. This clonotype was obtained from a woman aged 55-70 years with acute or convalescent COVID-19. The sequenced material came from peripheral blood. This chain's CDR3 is CASSEGAPRAFF. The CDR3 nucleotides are TGTGCCAGCAGTGAAGGAGCCCCGCGCGCTTTCTTT. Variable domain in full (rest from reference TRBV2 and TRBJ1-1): EPEVTQTPSHQVTQMGQEVILRCVPISNHLYFYWYRQILGQKVEFLVSFYNNEISEKSEIFDDQFSVERPDGSNFTLKIRSTKLEDSAMYFCASSEGAPRAFFGQGTRLTVV.